This T cell receptor (beta chain) was retrieved from a study of CD8 T cells in Susac syndrome. This clonotype is a singleton in its sample. The antigen is unknown. Random hexamers were used to reverse transcribe about 0.5 to 1 ug of RNA. TCRdb reprocessed the immunoSEQ multiplex PCR reads via MiXCR and lists one record per CDR3 protein. Altogether roughly 400,000 distinct CDR3 sequences are present, about 85% being singletons, with the ten largest covering about 0.12%. The CDR3 has 16 amino acids. Study-wide results and caveats: Regarding the TCR sequencing and HLA analysis, the study admitted that a relatively small number of individuals were involved.

Sequencing of TCR beta was carried out in blood CD8+ and CD4+ T cells. The receptor comes from a human donor with multiple sclerosis. The gene calls are TRBV21-1 and TRBJ2-7; TRBD1 is taken as the D call from the table, unchecked against the DNA. TRBV21-1 is listed as a pseudogene. Material for sequencing was CD8+ T cells from PBMCs. The CDR3 region has the DNA TGTGCCAGCAGCTATCGATATAACAGGGGTTTTTATGAGCAGTACTTC. Translation gives CASSYRYNRGFYEQYF.